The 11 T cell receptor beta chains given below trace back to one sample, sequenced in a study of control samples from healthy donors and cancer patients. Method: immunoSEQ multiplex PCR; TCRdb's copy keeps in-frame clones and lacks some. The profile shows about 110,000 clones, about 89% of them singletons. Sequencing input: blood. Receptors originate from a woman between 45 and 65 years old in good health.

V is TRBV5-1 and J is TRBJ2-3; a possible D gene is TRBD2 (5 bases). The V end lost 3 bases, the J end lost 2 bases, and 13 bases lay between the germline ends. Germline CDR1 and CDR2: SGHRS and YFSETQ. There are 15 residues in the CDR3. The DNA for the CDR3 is TGCGCCAGCAGCTCCCAACCGGGGAACACAGATACGCAGTATTTT. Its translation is CASSSQPGNTDTQYF.

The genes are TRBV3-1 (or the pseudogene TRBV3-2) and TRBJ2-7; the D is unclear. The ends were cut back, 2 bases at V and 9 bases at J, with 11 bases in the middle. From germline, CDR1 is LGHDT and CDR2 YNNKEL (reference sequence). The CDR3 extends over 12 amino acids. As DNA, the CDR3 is TGTGCCAGCAGCCAAAACTCGGATGGGCAGTACTTC. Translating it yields CASSQNSDGQYF.

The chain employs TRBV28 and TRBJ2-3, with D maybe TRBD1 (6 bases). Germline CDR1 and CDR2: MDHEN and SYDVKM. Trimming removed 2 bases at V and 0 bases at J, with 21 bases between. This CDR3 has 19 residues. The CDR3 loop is CASSLVGHPTPRSTDTQYF. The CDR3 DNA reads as TGTGCCAGCAGTTTAGTGGGACACCCGACCCCCCGTAGCACAGATACGCAGTATTTT.

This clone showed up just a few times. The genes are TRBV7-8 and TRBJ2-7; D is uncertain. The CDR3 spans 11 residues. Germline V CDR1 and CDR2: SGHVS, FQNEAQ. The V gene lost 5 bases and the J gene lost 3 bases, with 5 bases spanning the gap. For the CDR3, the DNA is TGTGCCAGCAGCACCGGCTACGAGCAGTACTTC. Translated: CASSTGYEQYF. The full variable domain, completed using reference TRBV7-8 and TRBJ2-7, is GAGVSQSPRYKVAKRGQDVALRCDPISGHVSLFWYQQALGQGPEFLTYFQNEAQLDKSGLPSDRFFAERPEGSVSTLKIQRTQQEDSAVYLCASSTGYEQYFGPGTRLTVT.

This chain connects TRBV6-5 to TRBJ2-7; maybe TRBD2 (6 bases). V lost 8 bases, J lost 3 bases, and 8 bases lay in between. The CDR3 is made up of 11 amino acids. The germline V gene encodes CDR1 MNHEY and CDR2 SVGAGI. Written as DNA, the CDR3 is TGTGCCAGCCGGGGGATCTACGAGCAGTACTTC. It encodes CASRGIYEQYF.

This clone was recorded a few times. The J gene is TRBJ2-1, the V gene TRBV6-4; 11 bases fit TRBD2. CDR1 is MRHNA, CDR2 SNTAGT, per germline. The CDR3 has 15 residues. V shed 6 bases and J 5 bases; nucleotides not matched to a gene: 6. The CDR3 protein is CASRPLAGAHNEQFF. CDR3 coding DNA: TGTGCCAGCAGGCCACTAGCGGGGGCCCACAATGAGCAGTTCTTC.

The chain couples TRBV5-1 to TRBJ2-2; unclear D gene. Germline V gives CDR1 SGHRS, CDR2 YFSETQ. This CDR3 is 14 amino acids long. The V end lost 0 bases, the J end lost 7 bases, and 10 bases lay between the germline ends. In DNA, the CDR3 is TGCGCCAGCAGCTTGGAAGGTCGGAGCGGGGAGCTGTTTTTT. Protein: CASSLEGRSGELFF. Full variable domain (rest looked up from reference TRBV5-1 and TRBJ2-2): KAGVTQTPRYLIKTRGQQVTLSCSPISGHRSVSWYQQTPGQGLQFLFEYFSETQRNKGNFPGRFSGRQFSNSRSEMNVSTLELGDSALYLCASSLEGRSGELFFGEGSRLTVL.

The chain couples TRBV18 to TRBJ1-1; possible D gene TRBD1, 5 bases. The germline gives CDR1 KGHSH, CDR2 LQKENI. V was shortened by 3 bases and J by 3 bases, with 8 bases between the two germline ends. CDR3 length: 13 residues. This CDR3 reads CASSPQGYTEAFF. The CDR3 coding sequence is TGTGCCAGCTCACCTCAGGGTTACACTGAAGCTTTCTTT.

The CDR3 DNA follows: TGTGCCAGTAGTAGGTCCGGCGCGGTCTCTGGAAACACCATATATTTT. Its protein is CASSRSGAVSGNTIYF. This sequence joins TRBV19 and TRBJ1-3, with D uncertain. V lost 4 bases and J 0 bases, leaving 13 bases between the germline ends. This CDR3 comprises 16 residues. The germline gives CDR1 LNHDA, CDR2 SQIVND (reference sequence).

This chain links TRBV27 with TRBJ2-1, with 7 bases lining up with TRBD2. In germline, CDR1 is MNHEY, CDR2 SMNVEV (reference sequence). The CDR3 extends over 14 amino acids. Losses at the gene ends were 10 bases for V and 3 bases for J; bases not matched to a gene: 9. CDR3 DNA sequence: TGTGCCACCCGAACTAGCGAGTACTACAATGAGCAGTTCTTC. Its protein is CATRTSEYYNEQFF.

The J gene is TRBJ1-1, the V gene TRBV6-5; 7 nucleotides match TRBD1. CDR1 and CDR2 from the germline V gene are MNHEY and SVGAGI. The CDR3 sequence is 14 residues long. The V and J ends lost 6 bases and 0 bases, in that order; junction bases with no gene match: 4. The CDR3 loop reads CASSTGQLNTEAFF. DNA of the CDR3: TGTGCCAGCAGCACGGGACAGTTGAACACTGAAGCTTTCTTT.